A single sample gave rise to the 4 T cell receptor beta chains below, sequenced in a study of T cell changes during pregnancy in multiple sclerosis. Profiled with immunoSEQ multiplex PCR; TCRdb holds only in-frame clones, not every one. The sample records some 70,000 clones, around 92% being singletons. The source was CD8+ T cells from peripheral blood mononuclear cells, collected in the third trimester of pregnancy. The receptors stem from a female donor in good health, enrolled as a control in a pregnancy study.

The V and J genes are TRBV6-1 and TRBJ2-7, with 7 bases fitting TRBD2. CDR1 and CDR2 (germline): MNHNS, SASEGT. The CDR3 covers 13 residues. The V and J ends lost 8 bases and 2 bases, in that order; junction bases with no gene match: 6. This CDR3 reads CASRGRGPYEQYF. The CDR3 DNA is TGTGCCAGCCGTGGGAGGGGTCCCTACGAGCAGTACTTC.

The J gene is TRBJ2-7, the V gene TRBV7-9; maybe TRBD2 (5 bases). This CDR3 spans 15 amino acids. Germline-derived CDR1 and CDR2 are SEHNR and FQNEAQ (reference sequence). The V end lost 3 bases, the J end lost 1 base, and 13 bases lay between the germline ends. The DNA of the CDR3 is TGTGCCAGCAGCTTCCCGGGATCCGGATCCTACGAGCAGTACTTC. Its protein product is CASSFPGSGSYEQYF. The whole variable domain, filled in from reference TRBV7-9 and TRBJ2-7, reads DTGVSQNPRHKITKRGQNVTFRCDPISEHNRLYWYRQTLGQGPEFLTYFQNEAQLEKSRLLSDRFSAERPKGSFSTLEIQRTEQGDSAMYLCASSFPGSGSYEQYFGPGTRLTVT.

This clone has just one count. The chain links TRBV2 to TRBJ2-3; tentatively, D is TRBD1 (6 bases). V was pared by 8 bases and J by 4 bases, with 13 bases between. From germline, CDR1 is SNHLY and CDR2 FYNNEI. The CDR3 is 13 amino acids. CDR3 in DNA: TGTGCCAGCCCTCTGGGGGCGGCAGATACGCAGTATTTT. Its protein product is CASPLGAADTQYF. The full variable domain, rest sourced from reference TRBV2 and TRBJ2-3, is EPEVTQTPSHQVTQMGQEVILRCVPISNHLYFYWYRQILGQKVEFLVSFYNNEISEKSEIFDDQFSVERPDGSNFTLKIRSTKLEDSAMYFCASPLGAADTQYFGPGTRLTVL.

As DNA, the CDR3 is TGTGCCAGTAGTATAGAGGCCGCTTACGAGCAGTACTTC. Translation: CASSIEAAYEQYF. This sequence joins TRBV19 and TRBJ2-7; D uncertain. The ends were cut back, 0 bases at V and 4 bases at J, with 7 bases in the middle. The CDR3 runs to 13 residues. CDR1 is LNHDA and CDR2 is SQIVND in the germline V gene (reference sequence).